Sequencing of this TCR beta chain was carried out in a study of cytomegalovirus exposure and HLA in healthy donors. Findings of the study overall: In a later analysis, a missense DCLRE1C variant was linked to TCR beta V- and J-gene trimming. The study flagged some 170 TCR beta chains as cytomegalovirus-associated. The Asian-associated ancestry cluster reportedly had fewer N-insertions than the roughly 670-donor mean in a later analysis.

This PCR relied on a set of 60 Vbeta primers and 13 Jbeta primers. Assay used: immunoSEQ multiplex PCR; TCRdb lists only in-frame clones, some missing. The sample gives tens of thousands of clones, less than 80% of which show up once; about 12% is in the top ten. As for the donors, each was a healthy bone marrow donor. The CDR3 runs 19 residues. Germline-derived CDR1 and CDR2 are MGHRA and YSYEKL. V was clipped by 4 bases and J by 0 bases; unmatched bases: 10. Concerning this clone itself: Its specificity is unknown.

The chain couples TRBV4-1 to TRBJ2-4; 12 positions agree with TRBD1. The sample was PBMCs. The TCR comes from a woman in her thirties or forties in good health and CMV-seropositive. The CDR3 nucleotides are TGCGCCAGCAGCCTAGGACCCGGGACAGGGGGCAGAGCCAAAAACATTCAGTACTTC. Translation gives CASSLGPGTGGRAKNIQYF.